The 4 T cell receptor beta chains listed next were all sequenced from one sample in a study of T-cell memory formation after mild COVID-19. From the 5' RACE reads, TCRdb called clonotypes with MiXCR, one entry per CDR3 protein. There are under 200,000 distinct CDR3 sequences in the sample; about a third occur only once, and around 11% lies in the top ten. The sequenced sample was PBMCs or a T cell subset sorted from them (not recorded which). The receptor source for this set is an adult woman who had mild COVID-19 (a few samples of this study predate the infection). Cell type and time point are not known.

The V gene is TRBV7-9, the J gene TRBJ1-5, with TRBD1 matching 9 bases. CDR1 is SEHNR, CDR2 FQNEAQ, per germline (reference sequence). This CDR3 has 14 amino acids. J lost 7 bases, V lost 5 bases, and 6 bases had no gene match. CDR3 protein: CASSTEDRGQPQHF. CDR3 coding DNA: TGTGCCAGCAGCACCGAGGACAGGGGCCAGCCCCAGCATTTT.

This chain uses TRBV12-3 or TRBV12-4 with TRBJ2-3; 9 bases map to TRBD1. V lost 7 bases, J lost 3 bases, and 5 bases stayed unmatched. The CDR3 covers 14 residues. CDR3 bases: TGTGCCAGCAATGATGACAGGGGGACAGATACGCAGTATTTT. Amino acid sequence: CASNDDRGTDTQYF.

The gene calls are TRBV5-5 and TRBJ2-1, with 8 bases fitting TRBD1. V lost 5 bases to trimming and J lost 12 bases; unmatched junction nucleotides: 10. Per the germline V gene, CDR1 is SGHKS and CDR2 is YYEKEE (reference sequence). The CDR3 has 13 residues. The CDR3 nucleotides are TGTGCCAGCAGTCCCCAGGGGGCGGGTGCGCAGTTCTTC. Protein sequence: CASSPQGAGAQFF.

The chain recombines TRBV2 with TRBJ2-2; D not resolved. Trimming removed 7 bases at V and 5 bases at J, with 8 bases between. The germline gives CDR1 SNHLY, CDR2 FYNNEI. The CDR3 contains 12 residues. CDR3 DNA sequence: TGTGCCAGCACAAGGGTTACCGGGGAGCTGTTTTTT. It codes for CASTRVTGELFF.